Each of the 6 T cell receptor beta chains below was sequenced from the same sample in a study of T cells after yellow fever vaccination. Each CDR3 protein is one row after TCRdb ran MiXCR on the 5' RACE reads. This table holds about 75,000 distinct CDR3 sequences, about 7.3% found once. This specimen was CD8+ T cells sorted from PBMCs, taken roughly 10 days after the first yellow fever vaccination. The origin of the receptors is a man younger than 30 who received the YFV17D yellow fever vaccine.

Concerning this clonotype itself: This could be a read error, since a much larger clone is one nucleotide away. The CDR3 spells CSVVVGATEAFF. CDR3 nucleotide sequence: TGCAGCGTTGTAGTGGGGGCCACTGAAGCTTTCTTT. The V call is TRBV29-1, the J call TRBJ1-1; D may be TRBD1 (6 bases). CDR3 size: 12 residues. Germline V gene lookup returns CDR1 SQVTM and CDR2 ANQGSEA. Deletions cut 4 bases from V and 4 bases from J, with 10 bases between.

The sample holds many counts of this clonotype. J is TRBJ2-1 and V is TRBV20-1, with 11 bases that match TRBD2. The CDR3 runs to 17 residues. The V gene end was trimmed by 3 bases and the J gene end by 3 bases; junction bases not matched to a gene: 10. Germline assignment: CDR1 DFQATT and CDR2 SNEGSKA (reference sequence). The CDR3 reads CSASQTSGALYYNEQFF. The CDR3 DNA sequence: TGCAGTGCTAGCCAGACTAGCGGGGCACTATACTACAATGAGCAGTTCTTC.

This clonotype came up many times. The V gene is TRBV7-9, the J gene TRBJ2-5; D remains unclear. V lost 8 bases to trimming and J lost 2 bases, with 15 bases between them. CDR3 size: 14 residues. Germline V gives CDR1 SEHNR, CDR2 FQNEAQ (reference sequence). The CDR3 here is CASRPAVIQETQYF. CDR3 nucleotides: TGTGCCAGCCGACCGGCAGTAATTCAAGAGACCCAGTACTTC.

The sample holds many counts of this clonotype. The J gene is TRBJ1-1, the V gene TRBV9; TRBD1 is a possible D gene (6 bases). The CDR3 loop spans 14 amino acids. CDR1 and CDR2 (germline): SGDLS, YYNGEE. Trimming pared 3 bases from V and 1 base from J, leaving 10 bases between. The CDR3 sequence: CASSAIQGNTEAFF. In nucleotides, the CDR3 is TGTGCCAGCAGCGCGATACAGGGGAACACTGAAGCTTTCTTT.

The rearrangement links TRBV12-3 or TRBV12-4 to TRBJ2-5, with TRBD2 matching 9 bases. Losses at the gene ends were 6 bases for V and 3 bases for J; bases not matched to a gene: 11. This CDR3 region has 16 residues. The CDR3 region is CASSHQRGDGEETQYF. CDR3 nucleotide sequence: TGTGCCAGCAGCCACCAGCGGGGGGATGGTGAAGAGACCCAGTACTTC.

This clonotype was seen ten or more times. This chain joins TRBV6-4 and TRBJ1-6; D remains ambiguous. Germline loops: CDR1 MRHNA, CDR2 SNTAGT. The V and J ends lost 5 bases and 0 bases respectively, with 8 bases between them. The CDR3 has 15 amino acids. The CDR3 DNA is TGTGCCAGCAGTCTCCGGGGCTCCTATAATTCACCCCTCCACTTT. Translation gives CASSLRGSYNSPLHF.